These T cell receptor beta chains were read from a single sample in a study of CD8 T cells in ankylosing spondylitis. MiXCR was run by TCRdb on the 5' RACE reads, yielding one entry per CDR3 protein. The sample lists around 340,000 distinct CDR3 sequences; 20% were seen once. Specimen: blood, either unsorted or a sorted T cell fraction (not recorded which). The receptors stem from a male donor with ankylosing spondylitis or in good health (not recorded which). Both conserved end residues are part of each CDR3. Each record gives: V gene, clone size, J gene, D gene, CDR3 protein, CDR3 DNA. The D gene is left open where the match is weak. Size values are once, few and many counts, or a class for expanded clones, and some rows have none.

>TRBV20-1|NA|TRBJ2-7|NA
CSAPLPGARALEQYF
TGCAGTGCCCCCCTGCCGGGAGCGAGGGCCCTCGAGCAGTACTTC
>TRBV6-2/TRBV6-3|NA|TRBJ2-7|NA
CASSYSSLYEQYF
TGTGCCAGCAGTTACTCGTCGCTCTACGAGCAGTACTTC
>TRBV12-3/TRBV12-4|few|TRBJ2-3|NA
CASTGASTDTQYF
TGTGCCAGCACTGGGGCCAGCACAGATACGCAGTATTTT
>TRBV5-6|few|TRBJ2-7|NA
CASSFFYFVGRTYEQYF
TGTGCCAGCAGCTTTTTTTACTTTGTTGGCCGAACCTACGAGCAGTACTTC
>TRBV24-1|few|TRBJ2-5|NA
CATSDAHQETQYF
TGTGCCACCAGTGACGCTCACCAAGAGACCCAGTACTTC
>TRBV11-2|NA|TRBJ2-5|TRBD2
CASSLVWTSGALQETQYF
TGTGCCAGCAGCTTAGTTTGGACTAGCGGGGCCCTACAAGAGACCCAGTACTTC
>TRBV6-1|many|TRBJ1-5|NA
CASSEAEENQPQHF
TGTGCCAGCAGTGAAGCGGAGGAAAATCAGCCCCAGCATTTT
>TRBV13|NA|TRBJ1-2|NA
CASSFRGGGYTF
TGTGCCAGCAGCTTCCGGGGAGGAGGCTACACCTTC
>TRBV7-8|NA|TRBJ2-2|TRBD1
CASSLLQGATGELFF
TGTGCCAGCAGCTTACTGCAGGGGGCTACCGGGGAGCTGTTTTTT
>TRBV11-2|few|TRBJ2-3|TRBD2
CASSLTGTSLVDTQYF
TGTGCCAGCAGCCTGACCGGGACTAGCCTAGTAGATACGCAGTATTTT
>TRBV12-3/TRBV12-4|many|TRBJ2-2|NA
CASTPTGGNTGELFF
TGTGCCAGCACTCCAACCGGGGGGAACACCGGGGAGCTGTTTTTT
>TRBV7-9|NA|TRBJ2-7|NA
CASSLDPNEQYF
TGTGCCAGCAGCTTAGATCCAAACGAGCAGTACTTC
>TRBV29-1|NA|TRBJ1-5|NA
CSVQGLNQPQHF
TGCAGCGTCCAGGGGCTGAATCAGCCCCAGCATTTT
>TRBV6-1|NA|TRBJ2-2|NA
CASRDKVTGELFF
TGTGCCAGCAGGGACAAGGTCACCGGGGAGCTGTTTTTT
>TRBV30|NA|TRBJ2-7|TRBD1
CAWNQGQGAIEQYF
TGTGCCTGGAACCAAGGACAGGGGGCGATCGAGCAGTACTTC
>TRBV12-3/TRBV12-4|few|TRBJ2-7|NA
CASTVSIDRSYEQYF
TGTGCCAGCACCGTTTCCATAGACAGGAGCTACGAGCAGTACTTC
>TRBV27|NA|TRBJ2-2|TRBD1
CASKDRGLGELFF
TGTGCCAGCAAGGACAGGGGCCTCGGGGAGCTGTTTTTT
>TRBV6-4|NA|TRBJ2-3|TRBD2
CASSGGAGAADTQYF
TGTGCCAGCAGTGGTGGAGCGGGGGCCGCAGATACGCAGTATTTT
>TRBV28|many|TRBJ2-1|NA
CASSFRRRDYNEQFF
TGTGCCAGCAGTTTCCGGCGACGGGATTACAATGAGCAGTTCTTC
>TRBV12-3/TRBV12-4|NA|TRBJ2-7|NA
CASSLRLTEGEQYF
TGTGCCAGCAGTTTGAGGCTCACGGAAGGCGAGCAGTACTTC
>TRBV12-3/TRBV12-4|NA|TRBJ2-3|NA
CASSPWAGLLGDTQYF
TGTGCCAGCAGCCCCTGGGCAGGGTTGTTGGGGGATACGCAGTATTTT
>TRBV7-9|NA|TRBJ1-2|TRBD1
CASSWGTDGYTF
TGTGCCAGCAGCTGGGGGACAGATGGCTACACCTTC
>TRBV6-1|NA|TRBJ2-5|TRBD2
CASIASGGVQETQYF
TGTGCCAGCATCGCTAGCGGGGGGGTGCAAGAGACCCAGTACTTC
>TRBV6-1|few|TRBJ1-2|NA
CASSDACTF
TGTGCCAGCAGTGACGCGTGCACCTTC